A selection of T cell receptor beta chains follows, all from one sample in a study of response to subunit inactivated influenza vaccine. One entry per CDR3 protein, called by TCRdb with MiXCR from the RT-PCR reads. The table includes 650,000 to 700,000 distinct CDR3 sequences, around 16% detected once. Sequencing used PBMCs from blood, obtained roughly 13 days after vaccination. Receptor source: a man between 50 and 59 years old who received an inactivated influenza vaccine. CDR3s include the opening cysteine and the closing phenylalanine or tryptophan. D genes are given only for firm matches. Size values are once, few and many counts, or a class for expanded clones, and some rows have none.

j_call | clone_size | d_call | v_call | cdr3_aa | cdr3_nt
TRBJ2-3 | few | TRBD1 | TRBV7-9 | CASSLWTGGLSNTQYF | TGTGCCAGCAGCTTATGGACAGGGGGCTTATCTAATACGCAGTATTTT
TRBJ2-7 | - | TRBD2 | TRBV6-5 | CASSYTAGGYEQYF | TGTGCCAGCAGTTACACAGCGGGAGGGTACGAGCAGTACTTC
TRBJ2-7 | - | - | TRBV6-2/TRBV6-3 | CASSYSVNSRTPYEQYF | TGTGCCAGCAGTTACTCGGTTAACTCGCGAACTCCCTACGAGCAGTACTTC
TRBJ2-5 | - | TRBD2 | TRBV30 | CAWSDTLTRTSFETQYF | TGTGCCTGGAGCGATACACTAACCCGGACTAGCTTCGAGACCCAGTACTTC
TRBJ2-3 | - | - | TRBV6-1 | CASSERSQEIGPTDTQYF | TGTGCCAGCAGTGAAAGGAGTCAGGAGATTGGTCCCACAGATACGCAGTATTTT
TRBJ2-3 | few | - | TRBV7-9 | CASSSGTLSDTQYF | TGTGCCAGCAGTTCCGGGACTTTATCAGATACGCAGTATTTT
TRBJ1-3 | - | - | TRBV7-9 | CASVGILSSGNTIYF | TGTGCCAGCGTAGGAATCCTCTCCTCTGGAAACACCATATATTTT
TRBJ2-4 | few | - | TRBV14 | CASSQEGRGSIAKNIQYF | TGTGCCAGCAGCCAAGAAGGACGTGGGAGTATCGCCAAAAACATTCAGTACTTC
TRBJ2-3 | - | - | TRBV19 | CASAEQGDTQYF | TGTGCCAGTGCTGAGCAGGGAGATACGCAGTATTTT
TRBJ2-3 | few | - | TRBV20-1 | CSAQGQPVQYF | TGCAGTGCTCAGGGCCAGCCCGTCCAGTATTTT
TRBJ2-5 | - | - | TRBV20-1 | CSARVLGAGETQYF | TGCAGTGCTAGGGTCTTGGGGGCTGGGGAGACCCAGTACTTC
TRBJ2-7 | few | TRBD2 | TRBV4-2 | CASSQSSGSGIYEQYF | TGTGCCAGCAGCCAGTCTAGCGGGAGCGGGATCTACGAGCAGTACTTC
TRBJ2-1 | few | TRBD2 | TRBV20-1 | CSAERAGGFYNEQFF | TGCAGTGCCGAAAGAGCGGGAGGTTTCTACAATGAGCAGTTCTTC
TRBJ2-5 | - | - | TRBV11-2 | CASSWGPLGRTETQYF | TGTGCCAGCAGCTGGGGTCCTTTAGGGAGAACAGAGACCCAGTACTTC
TRBJ1-1 | few | - | TRBV20-1 | CSARDDAEAFF | TGCAGTGCTAGAGATGATGCTGAAGCTTTCTTT
TRBJ2-1 | many | - | TRBV7-6 | CASSLAQGVNEQFF | TGTGCCAGCAGCTTAGCCCAGGGAGTAAATGAGCAGTTCTTC
TRBJ2-2 | few | - | TRBV6-2/TRBV6-3 | CASNSLVGGELFF | TGTGCCAGCAACTCCCTGGTAGGAGGGGAGCTGTTTTTT
TRBJ2-7 | many | TRBD1 | TRBV7-2 | CASKKDRLSYEQYF | TGTGCCAGCAAAAAGGACAGGCTCTCCTACGAGCAGTACTTC
TRBJ2-2 | few | - | TRBV5-1 | CASSLQVDTGELFF | TGCGCCAGCAGCTTACAGGTGGACACCGGGGAGCTGTTTTTT
TRBJ1-2 | few | - | TRBV7-3 | CASSLRAISARESVKGGYTF | TGTGCCAGCAGCTTAAGAGCAATATCGGCCAGGGAAAGTGTTAAGGGCGGCTACACCTTC
TRBJ2-2 | few | - | TRBV15 | CATSRQGSGELFF | TGTGCCACCAGCAGACAGGGGTCCGGGGAGCTGTTTTTT
TRBJ1-2 | - | - | TRBV7-2 | CASSPGAWSYGYTF | TGTGCCAGCAGCCCCGGAGCTTGGAGTTATGGCTACACCTTC
TRBJ2-3 | - | TRBD2 | TRBV7-2 | CASSSSTSGSTDTQYF | TGTGCCAGCAGTTCCTCGACTAGCGGGAGCACAGATACGCAGTATTTT
TRBJ2-1 | - | - | TRBV28 | CASSLLEGSNEQFF | TGTGCCAGCAGTTTATTGGAGGGTAGCAATGAGCAGTTCTTC
TRBJ2-1 | - | - | TRBV5-1 | CASSFIEEHEQFF | TGCGCCAGCAGCTTTATCGAGGAACATGAGCAGTTCTTC
TRBJ2-2 | many | - | TRBV20-1 | CSARAPGLRNTGELFF | TGCAGTGCTAGAGCTCCGGGACTGAGGAACACCGGGGAGCTGTTTTTT
TRBJ2-1 | many | TRBD2 | TRBV5-1 | CASSPGGRGGRNEQFF | TGCGCCAGCAGCCCCGGTGGGCGGGGGGGCCGGAATGAGCAGTTCTTC
TRBJ1-5 | - | - | TRBV9 | CASSLGEKRGQPQHF | TGTGCCAGCAGCTTGGGAGAGAAGCGAGGACAGCCCCAGCATTTT
TRBJ1-5 | - | - | TRBV7-9 | CASSPMGVNSNQPQHF | TGTGCCAGCAGCCCCATGGGAGTTAATAGCAATCAGCCCCAGCATTTT
TRBJ2-1 | - | - | TRBV7-2 | CASSPLFNGGEQFF | TGTGCCAGCAGCCCCCTTTTTAATGGGGGTGAGCAGTTCTTC
TRBJ2-3 | few | TRBD2 | TRBV30 | CAWSVRGGTDTQYF | TGTGCCTGGAGTGTACGGGGGGGGACAGATACGCAGTATTTT